This T cell receptor (beta chain) was sequenced in a study of beta chain features in type 1 diabetes. Study details: Patients did not differ from healthy donors in age, gender or cell yield. Study-level findings and limits: Type 1 diabetes patients had fewer VDJ junction insertions and more deletions. TCRB CDR3s were moderately but significantly shorter in Type 1 diabetes patients in all four CD4+ subsets.

In the case of this clone: The antigen is undetermined.

Trimming removed 7 bases from V and 7 bases from J, with 20 bases in between. The germline V gene encodes CDR1 SGHTA and CDR2 FQGNSA. The CDR3 is 15 amino acids. Expressed TCRB transcripts were sequenced, since all the RNA that had been isolated was reverse transcribed. Method: immunoSEQ multiplex PCR; TCRdb's copy keeps in-frame clones and lacks some. The sample has more than 95,000 clones, about 26% seen once. A CD45RO/CCR7/CD25/CD127/CD95/CD27 panel sorted naive, central memory, regulatory and stem cell-like memory CD4+ cells. Purities in excess of 95% were seen in all sorted populations. Sequencing was carried out using central memory CD4+ T cells from blood. This chain connects TRBV7-2 to TRBJ2-4, with D maybe TRBD1 (8 bases). The sequence derives from a woman aged 18-29 years with type 1 diabetes. CDR3 in DNA: TGTGCCAGCACCGCACCCCTACAGGGGGGGAACATTCAGTACTTC. It translates to CASTAPLQGGNIQYF.